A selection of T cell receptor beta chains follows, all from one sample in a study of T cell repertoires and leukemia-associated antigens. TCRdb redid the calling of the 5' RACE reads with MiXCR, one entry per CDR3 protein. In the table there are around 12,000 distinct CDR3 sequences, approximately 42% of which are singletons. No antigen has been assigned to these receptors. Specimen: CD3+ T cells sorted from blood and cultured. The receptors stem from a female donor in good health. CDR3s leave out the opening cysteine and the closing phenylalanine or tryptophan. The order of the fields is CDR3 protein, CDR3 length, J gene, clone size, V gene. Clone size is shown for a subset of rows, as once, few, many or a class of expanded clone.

cdr3_aa: ASSPRMACEQY
cdr3_length: 11
j_call: TRBJ2-7
clone_size: -
v_call: TRBV5-1

cdr3_aa: ASSEGESQTEAF
cdr3_length: 12
j_call: TRBJ1-1
clone_size: few
v_call: TRBV6-1

cdr3_aa: SARGPRDTEVF
cdr3_length: 11
j_call: TRBJ1-1
clone_size: -
v_call: TRBV20-1

cdr3_aa: ATSDPSERFADTQY
cdr3_length: 14
j_call: TRBJ2-3
clone_size: once
v_call: TRBV24-1

cdr3_aa: AWSGMGGAEAF
cdr3_length: 11
j_call: TRBJ1-1
clone_size: once
v_call: TRBV30

cdr3_aa: ASSNGSFRMREQF
cdr3_length: 13
j_call: TRBJ2-1
clone_size: few
v_call: TRBV5-1

cdr3_aa: ASGEGYNEQF
cdr3_length: 10
j_call: TRBJ2-1
clone_size: -
v_call: TRBV5-4

cdr3_aa: ASTMSGGGLKPQH
cdr3_length: 13
j_call: TRBJ1-5
clone_size: -
v_call: TRBV27

cdr3_aa: ASSPWGPSSGNTIY
cdr3_length: 14
j_call: TRBJ1-3
clone_size: medium-sized
v_call: TRBV5-1

cdr3_aa: ASSHNMWNTEAF
cdr3_length: 12
j_call: TRBJ1-1
clone_size: few
v_call: TRBV7-2

cdr3_aa: ASSLGQPYEQY
cdr3_length: 11
j_call: TRBJ2-7
clone_size: -
v_call: TRBV12-3/TRBV12-4

cdr3_aa: ASSVESGTGNQETQY
cdr3_length: 15
j_call: TRBJ2-5
clone_size: -
v_call: TRBV9

cdr3_aa: ASSQEGGLAYEQY
cdr3_length: 13
j_call: TRBJ2-7
clone_size: medium-sized
v_call: TRBV4-3

cdr3_aa: ASSAPGERNYGYT
cdr3_length: 13
j_call: TRBJ1-2
clone_size: few
v_call: TRBV5-1

cdr3_aa: AISGGQGADTQY
cdr3_length: 12
j_call: TRBJ2-3
clone_size: few
v_call: TRBV10-3

cdr3_aa: ASSQERNTEAF
cdr3_length: 11
j_call: TRBJ1-1
clone_size: -
v_call: TRBV10-1

cdr3_aa: ASSSTAGGGYEQY
cdr3_length: 13
j_call: TRBJ2-7
clone_size: -
v_call: TRBV5-4

cdr3_aa: SALAPTYNEQF
cdr3_length: 11
j_call: TRBJ2-1
clone_size: -
v_call: TRBV20-1

cdr3_aa: ASSVGSTYNSPLH
cdr3_length: 13
j_call: TRBJ1-6
clone_size: -
v_call: TRBV6-6

cdr3_aa: ASSGGGPDS
cdr3_length: 9
j_call: TRBJ2-5
clone_size: -
v_call: TRBV27

cdr3_aa: ASSSQVGAVNSPLH
cdr3_length: 14
j_call: TRBJ1-6
clone_size: medium-sized
v_call: TRBV7-2

cdr3_aa: ASLGDGTEAF
cdr3_length: 10
j_call: TRBJ1-1
clone_size: few
v_call: TRBV12-3/TRBV12-4

cdr3_aa: ASSLSGTQETQY
cdr3_length: 12
j_call: TRBJ2-5
clone_size: -
v_call: TRBV7-3

cdr3_aa: SAWDPHRAKNIQY
cdr3_length: 13
j_call: TRBJ2-4
clone_size: medium-sized
v_call: TRBV20-1

cdr3_aa: ASSSPRGQGYTQY
cdr3_length: 13
j_call: TRBJ2-3
clone_size: medium-sized
v_call: TRBV6-5

cdr3_aa: ASSPLSGSGNTIY
cdr3_length: 13
j_call: TRBJ1-3
clone_size: many
v_call: TRBV18

cdr3_aa: ASSSRDSYEQY
cdr3_length: 11
j_call: TRBJ2-7
clone_size: -
v_call: TRBV7-9

cdr3_aa: AGSMGGAAF
cdr3_length: 9
j_call: TRBJ1-1
clone_size: -
v_call: TRBV5-1

cdr3_aa: ASSLAGGGLSLYEQY
cdr3_length: 15
j_call: TRBJ2-7
clone_size: -
v_call: TRBV7-9

cdr3_aa: ASITRVQGGSGANVLT
cdr3_length: 16
j_call: TRBJ2-6
clone_size: once
v_call: TRBV7-2

cdr3_aa: ASSPTGANVLT
cdr3_length: 11
j_call: TRBJ2-6
clone_size: -
v_call: TRBV4-3

cdr3_aa: ASSLVPGYEQY
cdr3_length: 11
j_call: TRBJ2-7
clone_size: many
v_call: TRBV7-7

cdr3_aa: ASSPLATGTAITSGNTIY
cdr3_length: 18
j_call: TRBJ1-3
clone_size: medium-sized
v_call: TRBV18

cdr3_aa: ASSPWDRGGTEAF
cdr3_length: 13
j_call: TRBJ1-1
clone_size: medium-sized
v_call: TRBV5-1

cdr3_aa: ASSLEGPHEQY
cdr3_length: 11
j_call: TRBJ2-7
clone_size: -
v_call: TRBV7-9

cdr3_aa: ASSLEIASGLYEQY
cdr3_length: 14
j_call: TRBJ2-7
clone_size: -
v_call: TRBV5-1

cdr3_aa: ASGFEVAGACDQY
cdr3_length: 13
j_call: TRBJ2-7
clone_size: -
v_call: TRBV7-6

cdr3_aa: ASSPFAGLQETQY
cdr3_length: 13
j_call: TRBJ2-5
clone_size: many
v_call: TRBV18

cdr3_aa: SVVATEQY
cdr3_length: 8
j_call: TRBJ2-7
clone_size: many
v_call: TRBV29-1

cdr3_aa: ASSLSSGRIGNEQF
cdr3_length: 14
j_call: TRBJ2-1
clone_size: -
v_call: TRBV12-3/TRBV12-4

cdr3_aa: ASSSAGEGKNIQY
cdr3_length: 13
j_call: TRBJ2-4
clone_size: -
v_call: TRBV25-1